The rows below give T cell receptor beta chains drawn from one sample of a study of blood T cell repertoires in COVID-19. Sequenced by immunoSEQ multiplex PCR; TCRdb stores in-frame clones only, minus some. This table holds over 60,000 clones, approximately 90% found once. Input material: peripheral blood. Receptors were obtained from a man in his sixties or seventies with active or convalescent COVID-19. CDR3s include the opening cysteine and the closing phenylalanine or tryptophan. A D gene is named only where the DNA matches it firmly. Some rows have no size entry. The others give once, few or many, or a class for an expanded clone.

. TRBJ1-2 TRBV29-1 . TGCAGCGCGGGGGAGGGGAGGGTTGGCTACACCTTC CSAGEGRVGYTF
. TRBJ1-2 TRBV25-1 . TGTGCCAGCAGGGAGGGGCTTGGCTACACCTTC CASREGLGYTF
. TRBJ2-5 TRBV10-2 . TGCGCCAGCAGTGATATAGCGGACCAAGAGACCCAGTACTTC CASSDIADQETQYF
. TRBJ2-6 TRBV30 . TGTGCCTGGAGTGTACTTGGGAGCTCTGGGGCCAACGTCCTGACTTTC CAWSVLGSSGANVLTF
. TRBJ1-6 TRBV19 . TGTGCCAGTAGTATCGGGGGGTCCAATTCACCCCTCCACTTT CASSIGGSNSPLHF
. TRBJ1-2 TRBV11-2 TRBD1 TGTGCCAGCACAGGGGGCAATGGCTACACCTTC CASTGGNGYTF
. TRBJ2-7 TRBV18 . TGTGCCAGCTCACCAGGTCTAGCCGCATACGAGCAGTACTTC CASSPGLAAYEQYF
. TRBJ1-1 TRBV7-3 . TGTGCCAGCAGCCCAACAGGGAACACTGAAGCTTTCTTT CASSPTGNTEAFF
medium-sized TRBJ2-7 TRBV3-1/TRBV3-2 . TGTGCCAGCAGCCCCCCAGTACCGGGGGCCTACGAGCAGTACTTC CASSPPVPGAYEQYF
. TRBJ1-2 TRBV7-9 TRBD1 TGTGCCAGCAGCCCATTGGGACAGACCTCGATACGCAGCTATGGCTACACCTTC CASSPLGQTSIRSYGYTF
. TRBJ2-2 TRBV5-1 . TGCGCCAGCAGCTTGGGGGGCGGCCGGAACACCGGGGAGCTGTTTTTT CASSLGGGRNTGELFF
. TRBJ2-7 TRBV12-5 TRBD2 TGTGCTAGTGGCCGCAGCAGCGGGGGCTACTACGAGCAGTACTTC CASGRSSGGYYEQYF
. TRBJ2-3 TRBV19 . TGTGCCAGTAGTATAGGGACTACACCCACAGATACGCAGTATTTT CASSIGTTPTDTQYF
. TRBJ2-1 TRBV24-1 TRBD2 TGTGCCACCAGTGATGCGACTAGCGGGCCAGAGAATGAGCAGTTCTTC CATSDATSGPENEQFF
. TRBJ2-3 TRBV19 TRBD2 TGTGCCAGTAGCAGGGCCTCTAGCGGGGGGCCGAGCACAGATACGCAGTATTTT CASSRASSGGPSTDTQYF
. TRBJ2-1 TRBV19 . TGTGCCAGTAGTCCTAAGGACAGCTGGGGAAATGAGCAGTTCTTC CASSPKDSWGNEQFF